Below are 28 T cell receptor beta chains sequenced from a single sample in a study of CD8 T cells in ankylosing spondylitis. TCRdb independently ran MiXCR on the 5' RACE reads; one entry per CDR3 protein. The table has roughly 240,000 distinct CDR3 sequences, around 8% seen once. Sequencing was done on a sample of blood, either unsorted or a sorted T cell fraction (not recorded which). These receptor sequences come from a female donor with ankylosing spondylitis or in good health (not recorded which).

This clonotype came up many times. This chain joins TRBV2 and TRBJ2-1, with a weak D call TRBD1 (7 bases). Germline loops: CDR1 SNHLY, CDR2 FYNNEI. The V gene lost 11 bases and the J gene lost 5 bases, with 19 bases spanning the gap. CDR3 length: 14 amino acids. Written as DNA, the CDR3 is TGTGCCGGAGGGGGGCAGGGGGAACACAATGAGCAGTTCTTC. Translated: CAGGGQGEHNEQFF.

This clonotype was counted ten times or more. This chain joins TRBV20-1 and TRBJ1-6; TRBD1 matches at 8 bases. There are 14 residues in the CDR3. Losses at the gene ends were 2 bases for V and 7 bases for J; bases not matched to a gene: 4. Germline V CDR1 and CDR2: DFQATT, SNEGSKA (reference sequence). CDR3 in DNA: TGCAGTGCTAGATCCGGACAGGGCAATTCACCCCTCCACTTT. This gives the protein CSARSGQGNSPLHF.

In its sample, this clonotype was seen many times. The rearrangement joins TRBV7-9 to TRBJ2-1; 7 bases are a match to TRBD2. The CDR3 has 15 amino acids. CDR1 and CDR2 (germline): SEHNR, FQNEAQ (reference sequence). Unmatched junction bases numbered 6, after V lost 5 bases and J lost 2 bases. The CDR3 protein is CASSPSGPTYNEQFF. In DNA form, the CDR3 reads TGTGCCAGCAGCCCTAGCGGTCCCACCTACAATGAGCAGTTCTTC.

As concerns this clonotype: This clone may be a read error of a much larger clone one base away. The J gene is TRBJ2-1, the V gene TRBV7-8; 8 bases are shared with TRBD1. The germline V gene has CDR1 SGHVS and CDR2 FQNEAQ. The CDR3 extends over 14 amino acids. CDR3 amino acids: CVSKGQGANRKQFF. CDR3 nucleotide sequence: TGTGTCAGCAAAGGGCAGGGGGCGAATCGGAAGCAGTTCTTC.

This clonotype was recorded at least ten times. This chain connects TRBV20-1 to TRBJ1-2; D is unresolved. The germline V and J ends were trimmed by 5 bases and 4 bases, with 8 bases remaining between them. The CDR3 contains 11 residues. The germline gives CDR1 DFQATT, CDR2 SNEGSKA (reference sequence). The CDR3 sequence: CSAHGPYGYTF. The CDR3 DNA sequence: TGCAGTGCTCACGGGCCCTATGGCTACACCTTC.

This clonotype was counted at least ten times. The DNA is omitted, as the CDR3 cannot be located on it reliably, and the CDR3 follows TCRdb's listing. The V gene is TRBV20-1, the J gene TRBJ1-4. From germline, CDR1 is DFQATT and CDR2 SNEGSKA (reference sequence). The CDR3 totals 15 residues, both ends included. The CDR3: CSARGPAAALKNCFF.

Ten or more counts support this clonotype. The rearrangement joins TRBV12-3 or TRBV12-4 to TRBJ2-1, with 9 bases that match TRBD2. The V gene end was trimmed by 8 bases and the J gene end by 4 bases; junction bases not matched to a gene: 3. CDR3 length: 13 residues. This CDR3 is CASGTSRYNEQFF. In DNA, the CDR3 is TGTGCCAGCGGGACTAGCAGATACAATGAGCAGTTCTTC.

Ten or more counts support this clonotype. This chain joins TRBV15 and TRBJ2-1; possibly TRBD2 for D (5 bases). V was pared by 4 bases and J by 3 bases, with 13 bases between. Germline-derived CDR1 and CDR2 are LNHNV and YYDKDF (reference sequence). The CDR3 runs 15 residues. The CDR3 reads CATSTRTGRYNEQFF. The CDR3 nucleotides are TGTGCCACCAGCACAAGGACTGGCCGCTACAATGAGCAGTTCTTC.

The rearrangement joins TRBV11-2 to TRBJ2-3, with 15 positions matching TRBD2. This CDR3 is 16 amino acids long. Trimming took 5 bases from V and 6 from J; bases not matched to a gene: 6. Germline V lookup: CDR1 SGHAT, CDR2 FQNNGV. In DNA, the CDR3 is TGTGCCAGCAGCACCGGACTAGCGGGAGGGTCGGATACGCAGTATTTT. Its translation is CASSTGLAGGSDTQYF.

This clonotype was detected many times. The rearrangement joins TRBV11-2 to TRBJ2-1; 10 bases align to TRBD2. Losses at the gene ends were 1 base for V and 0 bases for J; bases not matched to a gene: 6. Germline CDR1 SGHAT, CDR2 FQNNGV. There are 18 residues in the CDR3. CDR3 sequence (DNA): TGTGCCAGCAGCTTAGTAGCGGGAGGTCCTCTCTCCTACAATGAGCAGTTCTTC. Its protein product is CASSLVAGGPLSYNEQFF.

This chain uses TRBV7-2 with TRBJ1-1; D possibly corresponds to TRBD1 (5 bases). This CDR3 comprises 13 residues. The germline V and J ends were trimmed by 1 base and 4 bases, with 7 bases remaining between them. Looked up from germline, CDR1 is SGHTA and CDR2 is FQGNSA. DNA of the CDR3: TGTGCCAGCAGCTTAGGACAGAGCACTGAAGCTTTCTTT. It yields the protein CASSLGQSTEAFF.

This clonotype was observed many times. CDR3 DNA sequence: TGCAGTGCTAGGGCGCCAGTGGGCCCCTATGGCTACACCTTC. It specifies CSARAPVGPYGYTF. The chain is built from TRBV20-1 and TRBJ1-2; D unclear. This CDR3 is built from 14 residues. Germline values: CDR1 DFQATT, CDR2 SNEGSKA (reference sequence). Trimming stripped 3 bases from V and 4 bases from J, with 15 bases between.

As regards this clonotype: A much larger clone lies a single base off, so this may be a read error. This rearrangement joins TRBV6-1 to TRBJ2-7; the D gene is possibly TRBD1 (5 bases). Germline CDR1 MNHNS, CDR2 SASEGT. This CDR3 is built from 14 residues. The CDR3 reads CAGSGRKGRYEQYF. The DNA for the CDR3 is TGTGCCGGCAGTGGTCGGAAGGGGCGCTACGAGCAGTACTTC.

The chain links TRBV7-9 to TRBJ2-5; 7 bases align to TRBD1. Germline CDR1 SEHNR, CDR2 FQNEAQ (reference sequence). V shed 5 bases and J 7 bases; nucleotides not matched to a gene: 13. CDR3 length: 15 amino acids. The CDR3 region has the DNA TGTGCCAGCAGCCCTTTGGGACAGCCCATTCGGACCCAGTACTTC. This sequence encodes CASSPLGQPIRTQYF.

This clonotype was seen repeatedly, ten times or more. This sequence joins TRBV12-3 or TRBV12-4 and TRBJ2-7; D not certain. This CDR3 spans 12 amino acids. Trimming left V 5 bases short and J 6 bases short, with 11 bases between. Here the CDR3 reads CASSLLRVEQYF. The CDR3 DNA follows: TGTGCCAGCAGTCTCCTCCGGGTCGAGCAGTACTTC.

The rearrangement joins TRBV29-1 to TRBJ2-3; D gene uncertain. The CDR3 is 14 residues long. Germline lookup yields CDR1 SQVTM and CDR2 ANQGSEA. Trimming took off 6 bases at V and 8 bases at J, with 21 bases between the two ends. The CDR3 DNA reads TGCAGCGTCCCGGATGGCACCGGATTGGGTACGCAGTATTTT. It encodes CSVPDGTGLGTQYF.

At least ten counts were recorded for this clonotype. The chain joins TRBV7-8 to TRBJ2-1; D is undetermined. The V and J ends lost 2 bases and 0 bases respectively, with 8 bases between them. Per germline, CDR1 SGHVS and CDR2 FQNEAQ. The length of the CDR3 is 15 residues. For the CDR3, the DNA is TGTGCCAGCAGCTTATACGGCAGCTCCTACAATGAGCAGTTCTTC. Translation gives CASSLYGSSYNEQFF.

This clonotype has at least ten counts. The rearrangement uses TRBV6-5 and TRBJ1-2; D ambiguous. CDR1 and CDR2 from the germline V gene are MNHEY and SVGAGI. This CDR3 contains 14 residues. V was trimmed by 0 bases and J by 8 bases, leaving 13 bases between them. The CDR3 is CASSYSRARGGYTF. The DNA of the CDR3 is TGTGCCAGCAGTTACTCTCGGGCCCGAGGGGGCTACACCTTC.

The table lists this clonotype with a few counts. The chain joins TRBV5-1 to TRBJ2-1; 7 nucleotides match TRBD1. CDR1 is SGHRS, CDR2 YFSETQ, per germline. The V gene end was trimmed by 1 base and the J gene end by 3 bases; junction bases not matched to a gene: 10. This CDR3 comprises 17 residues. The CDR3 region is CASSLWSIDRVYNEQFF. The CDR3 nucleotides read TGCGCCAGCAGCTTGTGGTCGATTGACAGGGTCTACAATGAGCAGTTCTTC.

About this clonotype: It may be a read error: a sequence one base away is much more abundant. The DNA for the CDR3 is TGTGCCAGCACCTCGGAGAGGGCCGGGGAGCTGTTTTTT. This translates into CASTSERAGELFF. This rearrangement joins TRBV6-1 to TRBJ2-2; possibly TRBD2 for D (5 bases). This CDR3 is 13 amino acids long. The germline V gene has CDR1 MNHNS and CDR2 SASEGT. The germline V and J ends were trimmed by 7 bases and 6 bases, with 12 bases remaining between them.

In its sample, this clonotype was seen many times. The V and J genes are TRBV3-1 and TRBJ2-7; D may match TRBD1 or TRBD2 (5 bases each). Germline loops: CDR1 LGHDT, CDR2 YNNKEL (reference sequence). CDR3 length: 14 residues. V was cut by 3 bases and J by 2 bases, with 11 bases left in between. CDR3 residues: CASSQGTDPYEQYF. The CDR3 bases are TGTGCCAGCAGCCAGGGGACGGACCCCTACGAGCAGTACTTC.

Many counts were recorded for this clonotype. This chain links TRBV12-3 or TRBV12-4 with TRBJ2-1; 12 bases match TRBD2. V lost 5 bases to trimming and J lost 9 bases; unmatched junction nucleotides: 8. The CDR3 totals 15 residues. CDR3 coding DNA: TGTGCCAGCAGTCCGACTAGCGGGAGAGGTATTGAGCAGTTCTTC. Translation: CASSPTSGRGIEQFF.

This clonotype was seen many times. J is TRBJ2-5 and V is TRBV20-1, with D uncertain. The V gene lost 3 bases and the J gene lost 1 base, with 18 bases spanning the gap. CDR1 and CDR2 from the germline V gene are DFQATT and SNEGSKA (reference sequence). This CDR3 region has 16 residues. This CDR3 is CSARRQMIGFQETQYF. CDR3 nucleotides: TGCAGTGCTAGGAGGCAGATGATCGGGTTCCAAGAGACCCAGTACTTC.

V usage is TRBV7-2 and J usage is TRBJ2-2; D not resolved. Trimming took 3 bases from V and 6 from J, leaving 8 bases between them. The CDR3 length is 13 residues. Per the germline V gene, CDR1 is SGHTA and CDR2 is FQGNSA. Written as DNA, the CDR3 is TGTGCCAGCAGCTTGGGTTCGTCCGGGGAGCTGTTTTTT. It codes for CASSLGSSGELFF.

This clonotype has ten or more counts. This chain links TRBV19 with TRBJ1-1, with 7 positions matching TRBD1. V lost 4 bases to trimming and J lost 10 bases; unmatched junction nucleotides: 15. Looked up from germline, CDR1 is LNHDA and CDR2 is SQIVND (reference sequence). The CDR3 totals 15 residues. CDR3 loop: CASSTAAGQVFGAFF. CDR3 bases: TGTGCCAGTAGTACCGCTGCCGGACAGGTTTTTGGAGCTTTCTTT.

Many counts were recorded for this clonotype. The gene calls are TRBV27 and TRBJ2-7; perhaps TRBD2 as D (6 bases). Trimming stripped 2 bases from V and 5 bases from J, with 16 bases between. This CDR3 has 15 amino acids. Germline CDR1 is MNHEY and CDR2 is SMNVEV (reference sequence). The CDR3 DNA is TGTGCCAGCAGTTTAGCTAGCGTGCCCTACAACGAGCAGTACTTC. Translation: CASSLASVPYNEQYF.

This clonotype was observed at least ten times. The chain has TRBV7-8 and TRBJ2-1; TRBD2 agrees at 7 bases. Germline V gives CDR1 SGHVS, CDR2 FQNEAQ. V was pared by 1 base and J by 5 bases, with 2 bases of the junction left unmatched. This CDR3 spans 14 amino acids. The CDR3 here is CASSLEAGDNEQFF. The CDR3 DNA sequence: TGTGCCAGCAGCTTAGAGGCGGGGGACAATGAGCAGTTCTTC.

This clonotype was picked up many times. CDR3 nucleotide sequence: TGTGCCAGCAGTTTGACAGTTACTAACTATGGCTACACCTTC. Its translation is CASSLTVTNYGYTF. This chain joins TRBV12-3 or TRBV12-4 and TRBJ1-2; maybe TRBD1 (5 bases). The CDR3 has 14 residues. The V gene lost 3 bases and the J gene lost 0 bases, with 8 bases spanning the gap.